The next 16 T cell receptor beta chains were all read from a single sample in a study of T cell clonality in common variable immunodeficiency (dated by TCRdb to between 2015 and 2016). The receptor library was made with the immunoSEQ multiplex PCR assay. TCRdb holds this immuneACCESS table with in-frame rearrangements only. Some clones are missing; in checked studies, unresolved V genes explain under half, and the rest has no known cause. For this sample, tens of thousands of clones are listed, none of them singletons. The top ten clones comprise roughly a tenth of the sample. Sequences were obtained from peripheral blood mononuclear cells. Receptors originate from a person between 18 and 75 years old in good health.

Concerning this clone: The sequence runs out 3 residues before the end of the CDR3; the remainder is reconstructed from the germline J gene. The chain couples TRBV20-1 to TRBJ1-2; the D gene is possibly TRBD1 (5 bases). This CDR3 has 14 amino acids. Germline lookup yields CDR1 DFQATT and CDR2 SNEGSKA (reference sequence). Trimming left V 0 bases short and J 5 bases short, with 13 bases between. CDR3 DNA, as far as it was read: TGCAGTGCTAGAGATCCCCAGGCAGGGTATGGC. Translating it yields CSARDPQAGYG. The entire CDR3 sequence reads CSARDPQAGYGYTF.

At least ten counts were recorded for this clone. The sequence runs out 3 residues before the end of the CDR3; the remainder is reconstructed from the germline J gene. The chain couples TRBV19 to TRBJ2-5; D might be TRBD1 (6 bases). CDR3 length: 14 amino acids. V was clipped by 4 bases and J by 3 bases, with 12 bases between them. CDR1 and CDR2 (germline): LNHDA, SQIVND (reference sequence). The CDR3 is CASSSLTGKETQYF. The sequenced CDR3 bases are TGTGCCAGTAGTAGCCTTACAGGGAAAGAGACC.

This clone was picked up many times. The read halts 3 residues ahead of the CDR3 end, with the missing end drawn from the germline J gene. The V and J genes are TRBV7-2 and TRBJ2-7; 8 bases match TRBD2. Germline V gene data show CDR1 as SGHTA and CDR2 as FQGNSA. The V segment lost 3 bases and the J segment 3 bases; nucleotides outside the gene matches: 4. The CDR3 totals 14 residues. The sequenced part of the CDR3 DNA is TGTGCCAGCAGCTTCGCCGGGGGGGTCTACGAG. Protein: CASSFAGGVYE. The full CDR3 is CASSFAGGVYEQYF.

The table lists this clone with a few counts. With the read ending 3 residues before the CDR3 end, the germline J gene is used to fill in that end. The chain links TRBV7-3 to TRBJ2-1, with 7 bases fitting TRBD2. The germline V gene has CDR1 SGHTA and CDR2 FQGTGA. The CDR3 is 13 residues long. The junction had 0 bases not matched to a gene; V was cut back by 0 bases and J by 7 bases. The CDR3 loop is CASSLTRENEQFF. CDR3 bases read: TGTGCCAGCAGCTTAACGCGGGAGAATGAG.

In its sample, this clone was seen many times. Read coverage stops 3 residues before the CDR3 terminus; the germline J gene supplies the remainder. The rearrangement uses TRBV7-3 and TRBJ2-2, with a possible D match to TRBD2 (6 bases). V lost 6 bases and J 4 bases, leaving 12 bases between the germline ends. The CDR3 sequence is 14 residues long. CDR1 and CDR2 (germline): SGHTA, FQGTGA. This CDR3 is CASSSGGATGELFF. CDR3 DNA (partial): TGTGCCAGCAGTTCCGGGGGTGCCACCGGGGAG. The full variable domain, rest sourced from reference TRBV7-3 and TRBJ2-2, is GAGVSQTPSNKVTEKGKYVELRCDPISGHTALYWYRQSLGQGPEFLIYFQGTGAADDSGLPNDRFFAVRPEGSVSTLKIQRTERGDSAVYLCASSSGGATGELFFGEGSRLTVL.

In its sample, this clone was seen many times. The read ends 3 residues shy of where the CDR3 ends; the end is completed using the germline J gene. V is TRBV20-1 and J is TRBJ2-5; TRBD1 agrees at 9 bases. The J segment lost 5 bases and the V segment lost 5 bases, leaving 12 bases of the junction unmatched. The CDR3 runs to 15 residues. Germline V gene lookup returns CDR1 DFQATT and CDR2 SNEGSKA (reference sequence). The part of the CDR3 DNA that was read is TGCAGTGCTCCCCCGGGACAGGGTCGTAGGGAGACC. Its protein product is CSAPPGQGRRET. The CDR3 in its entirety is CSAPPGQGRRETQYF.

At least ten counts were recorded for this clone. The CDR3 is cut off 3 residues early in the read; its end comes from the germline J gene. The gene calls are TRBV10-1 and TRBJ2-7; 7 bases are shared with TRBD2. Germline V gives CDR1 WNHNN, CDR2 SYGVQD (reference sequence). This CDR3 is built from 17 residues. V dropped 7 bases and J dropped 4; count of bases not matched to a gene: 19. This CDR3 reads CASTEKGGGTRGYEQYF. The sequenced CDR3 bases are TGCGCCAGCACCGAGAAGGGCGGGGGTACTAGAGGGTACGAG.

This clone was counted many times. The read ends 3 residues early relative to the CDR3; the germline J gene fills the gap. The chain is built from TRBV5-1 and TRBJ2-2, with 9 bases lining up with TRBD1. Germline CDR1 is SGHRS and CDR2 is YFSETQ. This CDR3 is built from 14 residues. The CDR3 reads CASSSGQGYEKLFF. CDR3 bases read: TGCGCCAGCAGCTCCGGACAGGGGTATGAAAAG.

This clone was seen ten or more times. The read finishes 3 residues shy of the CDR3 end, and the germline J gene is used to complete it. The genes are TRBV19 and TRBJ2-1; TRBD1 is a possible D gene (6 bases). This CDR3 contains 12 residues. Germline V gene sequence: CDR1 LNHDA, CDR2 SQIVND (reference sequence). Trimming removed 3 bases from V and 8 bases from J, with 8 bases in between. The CDR3 bases that were read are TGTGCCAGTAGTATGACAGGTCATGAG. It encodes CASSMTGHE. The full CDR3 protein is CASSMTGHEQFF.

This clone has a count of ten or more. The read ends 3 residues shy of where the CDR3 ends; the end is completed using the germline J gene. This chain connects TRBV4-2 to TRBJ2-4, with 8 bases that match TRBD2. The CDR3 extends over 14 amino acids. Per the germline V gene, CDR1 is LGHNA and CDR2 is YNFKEQ. CDR3 amino acids: CASSQGGREDAQYF. CDR3 bases read: TGTGCCAGCAGCCAGGGGGGGCGGGAGGACGCT.

This clone was seen many times. The CDR3 end is not reached by the read, which stops 3 residues before it; the germline J gene fills it in. J is TRBJ2-3 and V is TRBV5-1, with 8 bases that match TRBD2. Per the germline V gene, CDR1 is SGHRS and CDR2 is YFSETQ. This CDR3 has 16 residues. The trim removed 4 bases at V and 2 bases at J, leaving 9 bases unmatched. The CDR3 protein is CASSTGLVTNTDTQYF. The sequenced CDR3 bases are TGCGCCAGCAGCACGGGACTAGTCACGAACACAGATACG.

This clone showed up many times. The missing CDR3 end, 3 residues past where the read stops, is filled in from the germline J gene. V is TRBV7-6 and J is TRBJ1-5; possibly TRBD1 for D (6 bases). Germline CDR1 is SGHVS and CDR2 is FNYEAQ. The length of the CDR3 is 13 residues. V gave up 5 bases and J gave up 7 bases, with 12 bases separating them. CDR3 DNA (partial): TGTGCCAGCAGCCCCCAACAGGGACAGCCC. Residues: CASSPQQGQP. The entire CDR3 protein reads CASSPQQGQPQHF.

This clone was observed a few times. The observed sequence ends 3 residues before the CDR3 terminus, with the missing tail filled in from the germline J gene. Other nucleotide sequences in the sample specify the same CDR3. This chain uses TRBV19 with TRBJ1-2, with D possibly matching TRBD1 (5 bases). Germline V gene data show CDR1 as LNHDA and CDR2 as SQIVND (reference sequence). The CDR3 is made up of 14 amino acids. The covered CDR3 bases are TGTGCCAGTAGTGTAGCGGCCGGGACTGTTGGA. Its translation: CASSVAAGTVG. The entire CDR3 is CASSVAAGTVGYTF.

This clone was counted a few times. The read ends 3 residues shy of where the CDR3 ends; the end is completed using the germline J gene. The chain couples TRBV5-1 to TRBJ2-7; perhaps TRBD2 as D (6 bases). V was pared by 0 bases and J by 6 bases, with 13 bases between. Germline loops: CDR1 SGHRS, CDR2 YFSETQ. This CDR3 region has 14 residues. The CDR3 bases that were read are TGCGCCAGCAGCTTGGCCGGGGGAACCTCCGAG. Amino acids: CASSLAGGTSE. The CDR3, in full, reads CASSLAGGTSEQYF. The variable domain in full, completed from reference TRBV5-1 and TRBJ2-7, reads KAGVTQTPRYLIKTRGQQVTLSCSPISGHRSVSWYQQTPGQGLQFLFEYFSETQRNKGNFPGRFSGRQFSNSRSEMNVSTLELGDSALYLCASSLAGGTSEQYFGPGTRLTVT.

This clone has a count of ten or more. The DNA ends 3 residues before the CDR3 does, and the rest of the CDR3 is filled in from the germline J gene. V gene TRBV28 combines with J gene TRBJ2-7; 14 bases are a match to TRBD2. CDR1 is MDHEN and CDR2 is SYDVKM in the germline V gene. The CDR3 sequence is 17 residues long. With V trimmed by 7 bases and J by 6 bases, 14 bases remained unmatched. The sequenced CDR3 bases are TGTGCCAGCACCAACTCCGGGACTAGCGGGAGAGAAGGCGAG. Translation: CASTNSGTSGREGE. In full, the CDR3 is CASTNSGTSGREGEQYF.

This clone was detected a few times. The read ends 3 residues before the CDR3 terminus; that terminus is restored from the germline J gene. The rearrangement links TRBV5-1 to TRBJ1-3; possible D gene TRBD1, 6 bases. The ends were cut back, 2 bases at V and 4 bases at J, with 16 bases in the middle. The germline V gene has CDR1 SGHRS and CDR2 YFSETQ. CDR3 length: 16 residues. The CDR3 bases that were read are TGCGCCAGCAGCTTACCCGCCCCCGGGACAGGAAACACC. It yields the protein CASSLPAPGTGNT. The whole CDR3 sequence reads CASSLPAPGTGNTIYF.